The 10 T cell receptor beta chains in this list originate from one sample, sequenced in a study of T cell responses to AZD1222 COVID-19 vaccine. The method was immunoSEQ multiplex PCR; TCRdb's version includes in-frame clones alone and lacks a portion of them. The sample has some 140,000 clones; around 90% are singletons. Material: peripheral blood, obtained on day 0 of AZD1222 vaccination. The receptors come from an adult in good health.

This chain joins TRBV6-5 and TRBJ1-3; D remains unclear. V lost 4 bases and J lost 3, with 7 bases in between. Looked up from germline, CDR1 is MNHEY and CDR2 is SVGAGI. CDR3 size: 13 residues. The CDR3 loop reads CASSSSVGNTIYF. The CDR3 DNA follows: TGTGCCAGCAGTTCTAGCGTTGGAAACACCATATATTTT.

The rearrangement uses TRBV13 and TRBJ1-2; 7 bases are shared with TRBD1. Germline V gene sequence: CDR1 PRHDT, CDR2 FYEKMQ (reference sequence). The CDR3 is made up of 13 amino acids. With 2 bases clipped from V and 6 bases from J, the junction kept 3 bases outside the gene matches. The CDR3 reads CASSLTGEDGYTF. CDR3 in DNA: TGTGCCAGCAGCTTAACAGGGGAGGATGGCTACACCTTC. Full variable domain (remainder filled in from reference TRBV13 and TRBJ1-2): AAGVIQSPRHLIKEKRETATLKCYPIPRHDTVYWYQQGPGQDPQFLISFYEKMQSDKGSIPDRFSAQQFSDYHSELNMSSLELGDSALYFCASSLTGEDGYTFGSGTRLTVV.

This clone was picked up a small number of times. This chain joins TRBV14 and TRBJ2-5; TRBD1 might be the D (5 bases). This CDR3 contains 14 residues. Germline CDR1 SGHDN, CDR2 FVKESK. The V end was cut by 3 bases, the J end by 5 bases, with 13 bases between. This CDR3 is CASSHPRESETQYF. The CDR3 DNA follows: TGTGCCAGCAGCCACCCCAGGGAAAGTGAGACCCAGTACTTC.

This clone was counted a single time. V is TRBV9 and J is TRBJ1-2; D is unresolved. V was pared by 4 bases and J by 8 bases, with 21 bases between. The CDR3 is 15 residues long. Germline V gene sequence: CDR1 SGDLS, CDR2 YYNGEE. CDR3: CASSSDPTVTEGYTF. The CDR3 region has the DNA TGTGCCAGCAGCTCCGACCCAACAGTGACGGAAGGCTACACCTTC.

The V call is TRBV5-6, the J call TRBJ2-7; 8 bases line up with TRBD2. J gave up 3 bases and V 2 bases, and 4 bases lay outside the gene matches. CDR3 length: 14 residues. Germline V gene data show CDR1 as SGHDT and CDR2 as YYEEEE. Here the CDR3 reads CASSFGTSNYEQYF. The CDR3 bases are TGTGCCAGCAGCTTCGGGACTAGTAACTACGAGCAGTACTTC.

The CDR3 region is CASSYAPRLVLQETQYF. The CDR3 bases are TGTGCCAGCAGTTACGCTCCTCGCTTAGTCCTCCAAGAGACCCAGTACTTC. The chain combines TRBV6-2 or TRBV6-3 with TRBJ2-5; the D is unclear. Germline V CDR1 and CDR2: MNHEY, SVGEGT. Trimming removed 2 bases from V and 1 base from J, with 17 bases in between. This CDR3 is built from 17 residues.

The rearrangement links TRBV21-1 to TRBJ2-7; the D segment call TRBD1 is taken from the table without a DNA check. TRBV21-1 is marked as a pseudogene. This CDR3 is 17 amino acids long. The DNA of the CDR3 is TGTGCCAGCAGCCTTCAGGGGGACAGGTCTACGATAAACGAGCAGTACTTC. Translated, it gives CASSLQGDRSTINEQYF.

CDR3 nucleotides: TGTGCCAGCAGCACAAACACTAGCGGAGATACGCAGTATTTT. Translating gives CASSTNTSGDTQYF. V usage is TRBV21-1 and J usage is TRBJ2-3; the table's D call of TRBD2 was not tested on the DNA. TRBV21-1 is given as a pseudogene. The CDR3 sequence is 14 residues long.

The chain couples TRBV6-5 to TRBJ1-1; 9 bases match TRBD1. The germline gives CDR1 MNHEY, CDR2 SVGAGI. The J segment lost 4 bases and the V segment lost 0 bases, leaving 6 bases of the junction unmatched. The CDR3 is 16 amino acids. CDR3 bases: TGTGCCAGCAGTTACTCGACGGGACAGGGAGGCACTGAAGCTTTCTTT. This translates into CASSYSTGQGGTEAFF.

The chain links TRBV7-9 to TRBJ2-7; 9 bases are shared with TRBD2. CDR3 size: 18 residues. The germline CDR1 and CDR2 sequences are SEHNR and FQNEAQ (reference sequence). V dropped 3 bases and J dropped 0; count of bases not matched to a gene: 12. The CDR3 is CASSFEPAGGLSSYEQYF. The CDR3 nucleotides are TGTGCCAGCAGCTTTGAACCAGCGGGGGGTCTCAGCTCCTACGAGCAGTACTTC.